This T cell receptor (beta chain) emerged from a study of beta chain features in type 1 diabetes. General study results and limits: When Type 1 diabetes patients were examined, their TCRB CDR3s proved moderately but significantly shorter in all four CD4+ subsets.

The junction had 10 bases not matched to a gene; V was cut back by 5 bases and J by 7 bases. Germline assignment: CDR1 SEHNR and CDR2 FQNEAQ (reference sequence). The CDR3 runs 15 residues. Investigators reverse transcribed all isolated RNA, so they sequenced expressed TCRB transcripts. TCRdb's copy holds only in-frame clones and misses some; the assay was immunoSEQ multiplex PCR. This sample yields under 300,000 clones, of which over 11% are seen a single time; 0.015% to 0.02% belongs to the top ten. This clone was observed a few times. Its matching antigen is unknown. A CD45RO/CCR7/CD25/CD127/CD95/CD27 panel sorted naive, central memory, regulatory and stem cell-like memory CD4+ cells.

This chain uses TRBV7-9 with TRBJ2-1; TRBD2 agrees at 8 bases. The sample consisted of naive CD4+ T cells from blood. The sequence came from a man under 40 with type 1 diabetes. The CDR3 DNA reads as TGTGCCAGCAGCCGCTCCATGACTAGCGAGAATGAGCAGTTCTTC. Amino acids: CASSRSMTSENEQFF. Using reference TRBV7-9 and TRBJ2-1 for the parts outside the CDR3, the full variable domain is DTGVSQNPRHKITKRGQNVTFRCDPISEHNRLYWYRQTLGQGPEFLTYFQNEAQLEKSRLLSDRFSAERPKGSFSTLEIQRTEQGDSAMYLCASSRSMTSENEQFFGPGTRLTVL.